This TCR beta chain was observed in a study of cytomegalovirus exposure and HLA in healthy donors. Study conclusions and caveats: Some TCR beta chains (more than 150 of them) were listed as cytomegalovirus-associated. Per published reports, the classifier diagnosed cytomegalovirus status with high specificity and sensitivity. Confirmation was obtained in vitro that a few CMV-associated chains are specific for CMV antigens.

TCRdb's copy holds only in-frame clones and misses some; the assay was immunoSEQ multiplex PCR. Seen here are over 200,000 clones, 83% observed once, and the top ten hold about 6%. About this clone: Its antigen is unknown.

V lost 10 bases and J lost 1, with 13 bases in between. The germline gives CDR1 MNHNS, CDR2 SASEGT. The CDR3 loop spans 13 amino acids. Sequenced input: PBMCs. The receptor was isolated from a woman aged 18 to 35 in good health and CMV-seronegative. The chain recombines TRBV6-1 with TRBJ1-1; D is ambiguous. The CDR3 region is CATLVGGNTEAFF. The DNA for the CDR3 is TGTGCCACCCTGGTTGGAGGGAACACTGAAGCTTTCTTT.